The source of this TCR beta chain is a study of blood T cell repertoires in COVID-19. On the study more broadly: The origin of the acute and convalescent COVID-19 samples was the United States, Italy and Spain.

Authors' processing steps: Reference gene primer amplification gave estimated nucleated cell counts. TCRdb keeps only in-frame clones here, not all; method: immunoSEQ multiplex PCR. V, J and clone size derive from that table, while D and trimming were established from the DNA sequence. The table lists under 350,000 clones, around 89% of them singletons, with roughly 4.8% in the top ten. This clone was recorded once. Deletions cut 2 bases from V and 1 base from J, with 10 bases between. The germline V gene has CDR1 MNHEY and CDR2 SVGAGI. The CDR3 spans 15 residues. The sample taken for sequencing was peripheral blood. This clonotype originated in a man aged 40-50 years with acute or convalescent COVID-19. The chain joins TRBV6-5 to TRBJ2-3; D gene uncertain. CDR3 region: CASSYTHAGTDTQYF. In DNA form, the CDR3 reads TGTGCCAGCAGTTACACCCACGCGGGCACAGATACGCAGTATTTT.